This is a list of T cell receptor beta chains from one sample in a study of CD8 T cells in Susac syndrome. Using its own MiXCR run on the immunoSEQ multiplex PCR reads, TCRdb lists one record per CDR3 protein. The table lists about 84,000 distinct CDR3 sequences, approximately 96% of them singletons. Specimen: CD8+ T cells from PBMCs. Source of these receptors: a human donor with Susac syndrome. Each CDR3 is given with its conserved first and last residue. D genes are given only for firm matches. Not every row has a clone size; where given, it reads once, few, many or a size class.

V gene	CDR3 length	clone size	J gene	D gene	CDR3 DNA	CDR3 protein
TRBV30	15	NA	TRBJ2-3	TRBD1	TGTGCCTGGAGTCCAACGGGACAGGGCACAGATACGCAGTATTTT	CAWSPTGQGTDTQYF
TRBV5-1	14	NA	TRBJ1-6	NA	TGCGCCAGCAGCCTTGCAGGGGAGCAATCACCCCTCCACTTT	CASSLAGEQSPLHF
TRBV4-1	16	NA	TRBJ2-4	NA	TGCGCCAGCCCCGAAACGGTCGGAACCACCAAAAACATTCAGTACTTC	CASPETVGTTKNIQYF
TRBV28	19	NA	TRBJ1-3	NA	TGTGCCAGCAGTTTACCCCCCGGGGGACAACGAACGGCAGGAAACACCATATATTTT	CASSLPPGGQRTAGNTIYF
TRBV5-1	13	NA	TRBJ2-1	NA	TGCGCCAGCAGCTCGGCAATTTACAATGAGCAGTTCTTC	CASSSAIYNEQFF
TRBV12-3/TRBV12-4	11	NA	TRBJ1-2	NA	TGTGCCAGCAGTTTGAACAGTGGCTACACCTTC	CASSLNSGYTF
TRBV2	13	NA	TRBJ2-5	NA	TGTGCCAGCAGTGAAGCGCTTCGAGAGACCCAGTACTTC	CASSEALRETQYF
TRBV28	15	NA	TRBJ1-5	NA	TGTGCCAGCAGTTTGGACGGGGATAGCAATCAGCCCCAGCATTTT	CASSLDGDSNQPQHF
TRBV27	15	NA	TRBJ2-1	TRBD2	TGTGCCAGCAGTTTAGAGCGGGGAACCTACAATGAGCAGTTCTTC	CASSLERGTYNEQFF
TRBV20-1	15	once	TRBJ2-5	NA	TGCAGTGCTAGGTCCCTACTGGACCCCTGGGAGACCCAGTACTTC	CSARSLLDPWETQYF
TRBV15	16	NA	TRBJ2-3	NA	TGTGCCACCAGCAGAGAACCAGACAGGATGATAGATACGCAGTATTTT	CATSREPDRMIDTQYF
TRBV6-2/TRBV6-3	13	NA	TRBJ2-2	TRBD2	TGTGCCAGCAAACTAGCGGGGGGGCCATGGCTGTTTTTT	CASKLAGGPWLFF
TRBV28	15	NA	TRBJ2-1	TRBD1	TGTGCCAGCAGCCTCGGACAGGTACCCTACAATGAGCAGTTCTTC	CASSLGQVPYNEQFF
TRBV6-2/TRBV6-3	13	NA	TRBJ2-1	TRBD2	TGTGCCAGCGGACTAGCGGGACCCAATGAGCAGTTCTTC	CASGLAGPNEQFF
TRBV30	15	once	TRBJ2-1	TRBD1	TGTGCCTGGATGATTGGGACAGGGTCCTACAATGAGCAGTTCTTC	CAWMIGTGSYNEQFF
TRBV30	14	NA	TRBJ1-2	NA	TGTGCCTGGAGTGTAGGGGGGACGGTCTATGGCTACACCTTC	CAWSVGGTVYGYTF
TRBV25-1	14	NA	TRBJ2-4	TRBD1	TGTGCCAGCAGTGTTTGGGACAGTTGGGACATTCAGTACTTC	CASSVWDSWDIQYF
TRBV5-4	13	NA	TRBJ2-3	NA	TGTGCCAGCAGCTTGGGACCTGGAGATACGCAGTATTTT	CASSLGPGDTQYF
TRBV5-4	13	NA	TRBJ2-1	NA	TGTGCCAGCAGGACGGACTCCTACAATGAGCAGTTCTTC	CASRTDSYNEQFF
TRBV15	14	NA	TRBJ1-4	NA	TGTGCCACCAGCAGAGCGCTAACACTCGAAAAACTGTTTTTT	CATSRALTLEKLFF
TRBV29-1	14	NA	TRBJ2-1	NA	TGCAGCGTTGATCCGGGGATGTACGCGAGTGAGCAGTTCTTC	CSVDPGMYASEQFF
TRBV15	14	NA	TRBJ1-5	NA	TGTGCCACCAGCAGTTACAGGGCTGATCAGCCCCAGCATTTT	CATSSYRADQPQHF
TRBV29-1	12	NA	TRBJ2-1	NA	TGCAGCGTGACAAGGGAGGACAATGAGCAGTTCTTC	CSVTREDNEQFF
TRBV29-1	14	NA	TRBJ2-3	NA	TGCAGCGTTGAACTGATAGGGACTTCGGATACGCAGTATTTT	CSVELIGTSDTQYF
TRBV7-9	11	NA	TRBJ2-7	NA	TGTGCCAGCAGATCCACCCAGGAGCAGTACTTC	CASRSTQEQYF
TRBV6-5	14	once	TRBJ1-1	NA	TGTGCCAGCAGTCCGGGACTCCTGAACACTGAAGCTTTCTTT	CASSPGLLNTEAFF
TRBV15	15	NA	TRBJ2-2	NA	TGTGCCACCAGCAGAGACAGCGTGGGTCTCGGGGAGCTGTTTTTT	CATSRDSVGLGELFF
TRBV24-1	14	NA	TRBJ1-2	TRBD1	TGTGCCACCAGTGAACCCAACAGGGGGGATGGCTACACCTTC	CATSEPNRGDGYTF
TRBV29-1	14	once	TRBJ1-5	TRBD1	TGCAGCGTTGAAGAGTGGGACAGAAATCAGCCCCAGCATTTT	CSVEEWDRNQPQHF
TRBV27	14	once	TRBJ2-5	TRBD2	TGTGCCAGCCGGACTAGCGGGAGTTCAGAGACCCAGTACTTC	CASRTSGSSETQYF
TRBV4-3	13	NA	TRBJ2-7	NA	TGCGCCAGCAGCCCGACTCTCTCCTACGAGCAGTACTTC	CASSPTLSYEQYF
TRBV30	15	NA	TRBJ2-7	TRBD2	TGTGCCTGGGGTTGGACGAGCGGGAGGGCCTACGAGCAGTACTTC	CAWGWTSGRAYEQYF
TRBV15	17	NA	TRBJ2-7	NA	TGTGCCACCAGTGGTTGGGGATCCCGCCCGAAAGTCTACGAGCAGTACTTC	CATSGWGSRPKVYEQYF
TRBV6-6	13	NA	TRBJ2-5	NA	TGTGCCAGCACTCCTGAGGTGGAGGAGACCCAGTACTTC	CASTPEVEETQYF
TRBV20-1	14	NA	TRBJ1-4	NA	TGCAGTGCTAGGGCAGCCACAACTAATGAAAAACTGTTTTTT	CSARAATTNEKLFF
TRBV29-1	15	NA	TRBJ2-5	NA	TGCAGCGTTGTGCGGGGTTTCATTTTCGAAGAGACCCAGTACTTC	CSVVRGFIFEETQYF
TRBV30	13	NA	TRBJ1-1	NA	TGTGCCTGGAGTGAGGATATGAACACTGAAGCTTTCTTT	CAWSEDMNTEAFF
TRBV4-3	13	NA	TRBJ1-1	NA	TGCGCCAGCAGCCAAACAAGGGCTGGTGAAGCTTTCTTT	CASSQTRAGEAFF
TRBV29-1	14	NA	TRBJ2-3	NA	TGCAGCGTTGAGAACAGCCGGGGCACAGATACGCAGTATTTT	CSVENSRGTDTQYF
TRBV14	15	NA	TRBJ2-7	NA	TGTGCCAGCAGCCAACAAGGATACACGACTGACGAGCAGTACTTC	CASSQQGYTTDEQYF